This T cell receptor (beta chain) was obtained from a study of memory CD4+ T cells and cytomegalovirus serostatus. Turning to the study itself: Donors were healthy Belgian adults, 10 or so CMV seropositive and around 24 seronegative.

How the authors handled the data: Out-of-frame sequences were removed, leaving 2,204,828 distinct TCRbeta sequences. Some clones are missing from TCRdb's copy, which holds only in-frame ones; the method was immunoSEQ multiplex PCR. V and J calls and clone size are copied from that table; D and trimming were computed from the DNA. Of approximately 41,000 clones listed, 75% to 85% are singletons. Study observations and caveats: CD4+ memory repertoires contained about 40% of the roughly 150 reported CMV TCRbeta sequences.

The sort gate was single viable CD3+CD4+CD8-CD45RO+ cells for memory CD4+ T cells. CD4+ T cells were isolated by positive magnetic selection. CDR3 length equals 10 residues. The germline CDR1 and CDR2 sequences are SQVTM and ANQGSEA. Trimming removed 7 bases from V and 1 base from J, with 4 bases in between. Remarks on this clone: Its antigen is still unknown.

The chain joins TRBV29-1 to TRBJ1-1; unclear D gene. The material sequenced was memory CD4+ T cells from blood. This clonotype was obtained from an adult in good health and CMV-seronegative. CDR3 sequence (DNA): TGCAGCGGACAGAACACTGAAGCTTTCTTT. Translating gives CSGQNTEAFF.